This T cell receptor (beta chain) originates from a study of blood T cells in healthy people across ages. Regarding the study as a whole: Older age coincided with a roughly linear decline in TCR beta diversity per million T cells.

Regarding this clonotype: What it binds is unknown.

Using a J-beta primer mix together with a sample-barcoded 5' primer, a second PCR was run for roughly 6 to 11 cycles. In TCRdb, the 5' RACE reads were re-called with MiXCR into one record per CDR3 protein. The sample holds roughly 680,000 distinct CDR3 sequences, around 49% seen once. What was sequenced was blood. This TCR was recovered from a woman aged 55-70 years in good health.

For the CDR3, the DNA is TGTGCCAGCAGCGCCGGACTAGCGAGTGGCAATGAGCAGTTCTTC. Its protein is CASSAGLASGNEQFF. This sequence joins TRBV7-2 and TRBJ2-1, with 9 positions matching TRBD2. The CDR3 has 15 residues. Germline V lookup: CDR1 SGHTA, CDR2 FQGNSA. The V segment lost 5 bases and the J segment 6 bases; nucleotides outside the gene matches: 8.